Following are 9 T cell receptor delta chains from one sample sequenced in a study of γδ T cells in repeated Plasmodium falciparum infection. TCRdb re-called clones from the multiplex PCR reads via CATT. The sample consists of around 52,000 delta-chain clones, 1.7% of them appearing once. Gammadelta T cells were flow-sorted from PBMC into Vgamma9/Vdelta2+ and Vdelta2-negative populations for bulk analysis. Material: gamma-delta T cells from blood. These receptors were collected from a pool of human donors (malaria-infected and uninfected, not separated).

Regarding this clone: This probably arose from a read error, given a far larger clone one base away. Other DNA sequences within the sample encode an identical CDR3. The chain has TRDV3 and TRDJ1; 12 bases are a match to TRDD3. TCRdb carries no J gene annotation; the J gene was assigned here by matching the DNA with germline. In germline, CDR1 is TVYSNPD, CDR2 GDNSRS (reference sequence). There are 18 residues in the CDR3. This CDR3 reads CAFRFPYWGILATDKLIF. The CDR3 DNA is TGTGCTTTCAGGTTCCCTTACTGGGGGATACTGGCCACCGATAAACTCATCTTT.

This clone was seen ten or more times. TCRdb's protein for this DNA is that of a much larger clone and differs from the translation at residue 5, likely a read error; the protein shown is the DNA translation. CDR3 bases: TGTGCTCTTGGGGGATTAGCCTCCGATACTGGGGGATGCCGGATTAGGAGAGGCACCGATAAACTCATCTTT. As protein: CALGGLASDTGGCRIRRGTDKLIF. The chain links TRDV1 to TRDJ1, with 10 bases that match TRDD3. The CDR3 consists of 24 residues. Trimming took 4 bases from V and 1 from J; bases not matched to a gene: 30. Germline CDR1 and CDR2: TSWWSYY and QGS.

This clone occurred many times. TCRdb's entry gives the protein of a much larger clone, which mismatches this DNA's translation at residue 16, likely from a read error; the protein reported here is translated from the DNA. The chain employs TRDV1 and TRDJ1; D is possibly TRDD2 (5 bases). The germline V gene has CDR1 TSWWSYY and CDR2 QGS. This CDR3 region has 18 residues. The CDR3 is CALGEYFPTEPRTDKPIF. The CDR3 nucleotides are TGTGCTCTTGGGGAATATTTCCCTACGGAGCCCCGCACCGATAAACCCATCTTT.

This clone was picked up a small number of times. The protein held in TCRdb is that of a much larger clone and does not match this DNA's translation at residue 20, likely because of a read error; the protein shown is translated from the DNA. The gene calls are TRDV1 and TRDJ1; TRDD3 aligns across 7 bases. Germline V gene lookup returns CDR1 TSWWSYY and CDR2 QGS. CDR3 length: 22 residues. CDR3 region: CALGELVLSCALGDANTDKPIF. CDR3 sequence (DNA): TGTGCTCTTGGGGAACTAGTCTTATCCTGCGCCTTGGGGGACGCAAACACCGATAAACCCATCTTT.

This clone was observed a few times. TCRdb's listed protein matches a much larger clone and diverges from this DNA's translation at residue 11, likely through a read error; the protein shown comes from the DNA. The chain uses TRDV2 and TRDJ1; 10 bases fit TRDD3. V shed 3 bases and J 0 bases; nucleotides not matched to a gene: 12. The CDR3 sequence is 18 residues long. Germline V lookup: CDR1 GEAIGNYY, CDR2 EKD. DNA of the CDR3: TGTGCCTGTGACCATTCTTCACTGGGGGATCAGTACACCGATAAACTCATCTTT. It is translated as CACDHSSLGDQYTDKLIF.

This clone was recorded many times. TCRdb lists the protein of a much larger clone for this DNA, which differs at residue 10, so this is likely a read error; the protein given here is translated from the DNA itself. V and J are TRDV2 and TRDJ1; TRDD3 matches at 8 bases. From germline, CDR1 is GEAIGNYY and CDR2 EKD. The trim removed 3 bases at V and 4 bases at J, leaving 9 bases unmatched. This CDR3 contains 15 residues. The CDR3 bases are TGTGCCTGTGACGTACTGGGGGTTTACATCGATAAACTCATCTTT. This sequence encodes CACDVLGVYIDKLIF.

This clone turned up a few times. With only one base between it and a far larger clone, this is likely a read error. Other DNA variants within this sample encode the same CDR3. V usage is TRDV1 and J usage is TRDJ1; TRDD3 aligns across 12 bases. No J gene is reported in TCRdb; it was inferred here by comparing the DNA with germline. The V gene end was trimmed by 2 bases and the J gene end by 3 bases; junction bases not matched to a gene: 19. Per germline, CDR1 TSWWSYY and CDR2 QGS. The CDR3 is made up of 21 amino acids. CDR3 DNA sequence: TGTGCTCTTGGGGAAAGTATCCTACAAAACATCTGGGGGATACGCGCCGATAAACTCATCTTT. It codes for CALGESILQNIWGIRADKLIF.

This clone was seen more than once but under ten times. A read error likely explains why the TCRdb protein, taken from a much larger clone, differs from this DNA's translation at residue 10; the protein shown is translated from the DNA. This rearrangement joins TRDV1 to TRDJ1; 10 bases are shared with TRDD3. CDR1 TSWWSYY and CDR2 QGS come from the germline V gene. The V and J ends lost 2 bases and 2 bases, in that order; junction bases with no gene match: 29. CDR3 length: 24 amino acids. As DNA, the CDR3 is TGTGCTCTTGGGGAAAGAGTATGGCCTGCCGGGGGATACGCCAGGGAAGGGAGGACCGATAAACTCATCTTT. Translation: CALGERVWPAGGYAREGRTDKLIF.

By share of the sample, this clone is medium-sized. The same CDR3 also results from other DNA sequences found in this sample. The rearrangement links TRDV1 to TRDJ1; unclear D gene. Germline loops: CDR1 TSWWSYY, CDR2 QGS. V lost 1 base to trimming and J lost 0 bases, with 24 bases between them. CDR3 length: 20 amino acids. The CDR3 sequence: CALGEPATQVVMAYTDKLIF. In nucleotides, the CDR3 is TGTGCTCTTGGGGAACCCGCAACTCAGGTAGTGATGGCGTACACCGATAAACTCATCTTT.